Reported below is one T cell receptor beta chain. The authors amplified TCR beta CDR3 regions from RNA transcripts. The library came from an HTBI-primed first-round RT-PCR and a second-round multiplex PCR. MiXCR was run by TCRdb on the multiplex PCR reads, yielding one entry per CDR3 protein. The table lists over a million distinct CDR3 sequences, 35% to 45% of them singletons. The data were obtained in a study of Graves' ophthalmopathy and Graves' hyperthyroidism. The V and J ends lost 5 bases and 0 bases respectively, with 14 bases between them. Per the germline V gene, CDR1 is SGHAT and CDR2 is FQNNGV. The CDR3 length is 15 residues. Uncontrolled infections, other autoimmune diseases, pregnancy or lactation barred patients from enrollment. As diagnostic evidence, clinical symptoms, serum thyroxine, TRAb, thyroid ultrasound and orbital computed tomography were relied upon.

Sequencing used peripheral blood or thyroid tissue (not recorded which). The sequence came from an adult man with Graves' hyperthyroidism. The chain is built from TRBV11-2 and TRBJ2-7; D not resolved. The CDR3, as DNA: TGTGCCAGCAGCCAAGATTTATACAGCTCCTACGAGCAGTACTTC. It codes for CASSQDLYSSYEQYF.